The 30 T cell receptor beta chains below come from one sample, sequenced in a study of shared clonotypes between healthy human individuals (dated by TCRdb to 2019 to 2021). The library was prepared using the immunoSEQ multiplex PCR assay. In TCRdb, the immuneACCESS table is reduced to in-frame sequences with V and J assigned. These tables do not hold every clone; where another copy was compared, an unresolved V gene accounts for under half, and the others remain unexplained. This sample gives fewer than 3 million clones in total; roughly 90% of them show up just once. Around 0.35% of the sample lies in the top ten. Sequences were obtained from naive CD4+ T cells from PBMCs. This sample's cell subset or site label indicates: CD45RA+ positively selected. These TCRs come from a man between 18 and 35 years old in good health. Some clones in this sample may be carry-over from other donors' samples.

The chain links TRBV5-1 to TRBJ1-4; D is possibly TRBD1 (6 bases). CDR1 and CDR2 (germline): SGHRS, YFSETQ. Trimming took 5 bases from V and 3 from J, leaving 14 bases between them. This CDR3 comprises 15 residues. In nucleotides, the CDR3 is TGCGCCAGCAGTACAGGGATAGGGGCTAATGAAAAACTGTTTTTT. As protein: CASSTGIGANEKLFF.

This chain joins TRBV25-1 and TRBJ1-2; D possibly corresponds to TRBD1 (6 bases). Trimming pared 8 bases from V and 4 bases from J, leaving 20 bases between. This CDR3 is 15 amino acids long. Germline lookup yields CDR1 MGHDK and CDR2 SYGVNS. In DNA, the CDR3 is TGTGCCAGCTATGCGGGGGGGGCGCGCGGCTATGGCTACACCTTC. Amino acid sequence: CASYAGGARGYGYTF.

V is TRBV7-2 and J is TRBJ1-6; D unclear. Germline V gives CDR1 SGHTA, CDR2 FQGNSA. The CDR3 has 15 residues. The V end was cut by 5 bases, the J end by 7 bases, with 15 bases between. The CDR3 bases are TGTGCCAGCAGCGACCGCGGAACATGGAATTCACCCCTCCACTTT. It specifies CASSDRGTWNSPLHF.

As to this clone: This specimen includes other DNA sequences encoding the same CDR3. The chain has TRBV2 and TRBJ2-6, with D unclear. The CDR3 consists of 15 residues. Trimming shortened V by 5 bases and J by 0 bases, and 8 bases separated the two germline ends. The germline CDR1 and CDR2 sequences are SNHLY and FYNNEI. The CDR3 protein is CASSTGVSGANVLTF. For the CDR3, the DNA is TGTGCCAGCAGTACTGGGGTCTCTGGGGCCAACGTCCTGACTTTC.

The rearrangement uses TRBV6-1 and TRBJ2-1; 7 nucleotides line up with TRBD2. Germline V lookup: CDR1 MNHNS, CDR2 SASEGT. CDR3 size: 13 residues. Unmatched junction bases numbered 2, after V lost 5 bases and J lost 4 bases. This CDR3 reads CASSWDYYNEQFF. DNA for the CDR3: TGTGCCAGCAGTTGGGACTATTACAATGAGCAGTTCTTC.

In nucleotides, the CDR3 is TGCGCCAGCAGCTTGGGACTAGCGGGCCCCACCGGGGAGCTGTTTTTT. Protein: CASSLGLAGPTGELFF. J is TRBJ2-2 and V is TRBV5-1, with 10 positions matching TRBD2. The J segment lost 4 bases and the V segment lost 0 bases, leaving 3 bases of the junction unmatched. This CDR3 is built from 16 residues. Germline V lookup: CDR1 SGHRS, CDR2 YFSETQ.

This rearrangement joins TRBV7-8 to TRBJ1-1, with 7 nucleotides matching TRBD1. J lost 1 base, V lost 5 bases, and 7 bases had no gene match. The CDR3 is 15 amino acids. The germline V gene has CDR1 SGHVS and CDR2 FQNEAQ. The DNA for the CDR3 is TGTGCCAGCAGCCCTGACAGGGCCCCGAACACTGAAGCTTTCTTT. Residues: CASSPDRAPNTEAFF.

The V call is TRBV5-1, the J call TRBJ2-3, with D uncertain. The CDR3 contains 16 residues. CDR1 and CDR2 (germline): SGHRS, YFSETQ. Trimming shortened V by 0 bases and J by 4 bases, and 15 bases separated the two germline ends. The CDR3 sequence: CASSLAKSGAPDTQYF. In nucleotides, the CDR3 is TGCGCCAGCAGCTTGGCGAAGTCAGGCGCCCCAGATACGCAGTATTTT.

This clone was observed once. This rearrangement joins TRBV5-5 to TRBJ2-7; tentative D call: TRBD1 (7 bases). The CDR3 spans 18 residues. Per germline, CDR1 SGHKS and CDR2 YYEKEE (reference sequence). V was trimmed by 0 bases and J by 6 bases, leaving 25 bases between them. In nucleotides, the CDR3 is TGTGCCAGCAGCTTGGCTGAGAGACAGGGTCCCTGGGACTGCGAGCAGTACTTC. This translates into CASSLAERQGPWDCEQYF. The full variable domain, with the rest looked up from reference TRBV5-5 and TRBJ2-7, is DAGVTQSPTHLIKTRGQQVTLRCSPISGHKSVSWYQQVLGQGPQFIFQYYEKEERGRGNFPDRFSARQFPNYSSELNVNALLLGDSALYLCASSLAERQGPWDCEQYFGPGTRLTVT.

This chain links TRBV7-2 with TRBJ2-2; tentative D call: TRBD1 (6 bases). The V end was cut by 2 bases, the J end by 5 bases, with 12 bases between. There are 15 residues in the CDR3. Per germline, CDR1 SGHTA and CDR2 FQGNSA. The CDR3 region has the DNA TGTGCCAGCAGCTTATTTCAGGGGAGAACCGGGGAGCTGTTTTTT. Its protein product is CASSLFQGRTGELFF.

This sequence joins TRBV5-4 and TRBJ2-2; D is possibly TRBD2 (5 bases). The CDR3 length is 13 residues. The V gene lost 4 bases and the J gene lost 5 bases, with 9 bases spanning the gap. From germline, CDR1 is SGHNT and CDR2 YYREEE (reference sequence). The CDR3 is CASSREGTGELFF. The CDR3 nucleotides are TGTGCCAGCAGCCGAGAGGGAACCGGGGAGCTGTTTTTT.

To note about this clone: Distinct nucleotide sequences in the sample also encode this CDR3. The chain couples TRBV5-1 to TRBJ2-5; TRBD1 aligns across 11 bases. V was clipped by 4 bases and J by 5 bases; unmatched bases: 7. CDR3 size: 15 residues. Germline lookup yields CDR1 SGHRS and CDR2 YFSETQ. CDR3 coding DNA: TGCGCCAGCAGCCTCGGGACAGGGGGTGGCGAGACCCAGTACTTC. The encoded protein is CASSLGTGGGETQYF.

The chain uses TRBV2 and TRBJ2-1; TRBD1 agrees at 8 bases. J gave up 7 bases and V 6 bases, and 5 bases lay outside the gene matches. Germline V gene data show CDR1 as SNHLY and CDR2 as FYNNEI. This CDR3 is built from 13 residues. The CDR3 loop reads CASRDRVYNEQFF. CDR3 sequence (DNA): TGTGCCAGCAGGGACAGGGTGTATAATGAGCAGTTCTTC.

This chain links TRBV5-1 with TRBJ2-2, with 12 bases aligning to TRBD2. The CDR3 has 14 residues. Trimming took 4 bases from V and 8 from J; bases not matched to a gene: 3. The germline V gene encodes CDR1 SGHRS and CDR2 YFSETQ. CDR3 nucleotides: TGCGCCAGCAGCCTGACTAGCGGGAGAGGGGAGCTGTTTTTT. Translation: CASSLTSGRGELFF.

About this clone itself: Other DNA sequences in the sample encode the same CDR3. The J gene is TRBJ2-3, the V gene TRBV4-2; TRBD2 matches at 12 bases. The CDR3 extends over 16 amino acids. V lost 1 base to trimming and J lost 3 bases; unmatched junction nucleotides: 2. Germline-derived CDR1 and CDR2 are LGHNA and YNFKEQ. DNA of the CDR3: TGTGCCAGCAGCCAAGCCCTAGCGGGAGGGACAGATACGCAGTATTTT. As protein: CASSQALAGGTDTQYF.

The sample holds one count of this clone. This chain links TRBV7-2 with TRBJ2-2; D remains ambiguous. The CDR3 contains 13 residues. Trimming took 1 base from V and 6 from J, leaving 6 bases between them. Germline V gene lookup returns CDR1 SGHTA and CDR2 FQGNSA. The CDR3 DNA reads TGTGCCAGCAGCTTAGTTTGGGCCGGGGAGCTGTTTTTT. It specifies CASSLVWAGELFF.

The chain uses TRBV5-1 and TRBJ2-5, with 8 positions matching TRBD1. The CDR3 consists of 13 residues. The V segment lost 4 bases and the J segment 6 bases; nucleotides outside the gene matches: 5. Per the germline V gene, CDR1 is SGHRS and CDR2 is YFSETQ. CDR3 in DNA: TGCGCCAGCAGCCCGGGACAGGCCCAGACCCAGTACTTC. Amino acids: CASSPGQAQTQYF.

V and J are TRBV7-3 and TRBJ2-1, with 9 bases that match TRBD2. The length of the CDR3 is 16 residues. J was trimmed by 8 bases and V by 5 bases; bases with no gene match: 13. In germline, CDR1 is SGHTA, CDR2 FQGTGA. CDR3 region: CASSPQGVAGVDEQFF. DNA for the CDR3: TGTGCCAGCAGCCCCCAGGGGGTAGCGGGAGTGGATGAGCAGTTCTTC.

Regarding this clone: Other nucleotide sequences in the sample specify the same CDR3. V usage is TRBV7-8 and J usage is TRBJ1-3, with unresolved D. CDR1 and CDR2 from the germline V gene are SGHVS and FQNEAQ. V dropped 4 bases and J dropped 4 bases, with 5 bases sitting between them. CDR3 size: 12 residues. The CDR3 sequence: CASSSTGNTIYF. The CDR3 bases are TGTGCCAGCAGCTCTACGGGAAACACCATATATTTT.

The CDR3 bases are TGCGCCAGCAGCTGGCCGGGTTCCGATGAGCAGTTCTTC. Amino acids: CASSWPGSDEQFF. The chain combines TRBV5-1 with TRBJ2-1; D gene unclear. With 3 bases removed from V and 8 bases from J, the gap between germline ends came to 12 bases. The CDR3 totals 13 residues. The germline CDR1 and CDR2 sequences are SGHRS and YFSETQ.

The chain employs TRBV19 and TRBJ2-2; 8 bases line up with TRBD2. The length of the CDR3 is 14 residues. The germline V gene encodes CDR1 LNHDA and CDR2 SQIVND (reference sequence). With 5 bases clipped from V and 3 bases from J, the junction kept 2 bases outside the gene matches. DNA of the CDR3: TGTGCCAGTAGTCCAGCGGGGGACACCGGGGAGCTGTTTTTT. Amino acid sequence: CASSPAGDTGELFF.

J is TRBJ2-1 and V is TRBV2, with 13 positions matching TRBD2. Trimming at V came to 6 bases and at J to 8 bases, leaving 10 bases not matched to a gene. CDR1 and CDR2 (germline): SNHLY, FYNNEI. This CDR3 is 16 amino acids long. The CDR3 reads CASSPLLAGGVDEQFF. The CDR3 coding sequence is TGTGCCAGCAGCCCCCTACTAGCGGGAGGGGTGGATGAGCAGTTCTTC.

Concerning this clone itself: The same CDR3 arises from other DNA sequences in this sample as well. This chain links TRBV18 with TRBJ2-7; D unresolved. The CDR3 length is 13 residues. Trimming took 0 bases from V and 2 from J, leaving 5 bases between them. Germline-derived CDR1 and CDR2 are KGHSH and LQKENI. CDR3 residues: CASSPPRTYEQYF. In nucleotides, the CDR3 is TGTGCCAGCTCACCACCTCGCACCTACGAGCAGTACTTC.

V usage is TRBV10-2 and J usage is TRBJ2-3; D unresolved. CDR3 size: 14 residues. Germline V gives CDR1 WSHSY, CDR2 SAAADI. Trimming left V 5 bases short and J 3 bases short, with 12 bases between. The CDR3 DNA reads TGCGCCAGCAGTAAGGTCCACCAAACAGATACGCAGTATTTT. This encodes CASSKVHQTDTQYF.

The chain has TRBV2 and TRBJ2-7; D call uncertain. Germline V CDR1 and CDR2: SNHLY, FYNNEI. Between the trimmed V and J ends, which lost 8 bases and 3 bases, there was a span of 14 bases. The CDR3 contains 13 residues. The CDR3 DNA sequence: TGTGCCAGCCGTGTCAGTGCAAGCTACGAGCAGTACTTC. This gives the protein CASRVSASYEQYF.

V is TRBV9 and J is TRBJ2-5; a possible D gene is TRBD1 (6 bases). Trimming stripped 1 base from V and 5 bases from J, with 12 bases between. Germline V gives CDR1 SGDLS, CDR2 YYNGEE. The CDR3 spans 14 residues. The CDR3 DNA reads as TGTGCCAGCAGCGTACAGGGGATGAGGGAGACCCAGTACTTC. Its protein is CASSVQGMRETQYF.

The chain is built from TRBV5-1 and TRBJ1-1, with 8 bases aligning to TRBD1. The junction had 12 bases not matched to a gene; V was cut back by 4 bases and J by 10 bases. The CDR3 sequence is 14 residues long. Germline CDR1 SGHRS, CDR2 YFSETQ. CDR3 in DNA: TGCGCCAGCAGCGAGGACAGGGCCGTTTTCGGAGCTTTCTTT. This gives the protein CASSEDRAVFGAFF. Full variable domain (outside the CDR3, taken from reference TRBV5-1 and TRBJ1-1): KAGVTQTPRYLIKTRGQQVTLSCSPISGHRSVSWYQQTPGQGLQFLFEYFSETQRNKGNFPGRFSGRQFSNSRSEMNVSTLELGDSALYLCASSEDRAVFGAFFGQGTRLTVV.

This clone was counted a few times. The J gene is TRBJ1-5, the V gene TRBV9, with 7 bases aligning to TRBD1. CDR3 length: 13 residues. The V segment lost 4 bases and the J segment 9 bases; nucleotides outside the gene matches: 7. CDR1 is SGDLS, CDR2 YYNGEE, per germline. CDR3 sequence: CASSYGQAGPQHF. The CDR3 nucleotides read TGTGCCAGCAGCTACGGACAGGCCGGGCCCCAGCATTTT.

This clone was seen a few times. V gene TRBV2 combines with J gene TRBJ1-5; tentative D call: TRBD1 (6 bases). V was trimmed by 6 bases and J by 4 bases, leaving 10 bases between them. The CDR3 extends over 13 amino acids. The V gene's germline CDR1 is SNHLY and CDR2 FYNNEI. DNA for the CDR3: TGTGCCAGCAGCAACAGGGTGAATCAGCCCCAGCATTTT. Its protein product is CASSNRVNQPQHF.

The J gene is TRBJ1-1, the V gene TRBV5-4; 7 nucleotides agree with TRBD1. This CDR3 region has 15 residues. The V and J ends lost 1 base and 0 bases, in that order; junction bases with no gene match: 3. CDR1 is SGHNT and CDR2 is YYREEE in the germline V gene (reference sequence). The CDR3 nucleotides read TGTGCCAGCAGCTTGCAGGGACAGATGAACACTGAAGCTTTCTTT. This codes for CASSLQGQMNTEAFF.